This T cell receptor beta chain stems from a study of tumor-infiltrating lymphocytes in primary liver carcinoma. The overall study: Sample counts of productive TCRbeta reads spanned roughly 3.5 to 7.13 million; these counts were similar across tissue types.

Reverse transcription of approximately 500 ng total RNA with a constant-region primer produced TCR beta cDNA. A slightly modified ARM-PCR protocol with three nested multiplex PCR rounds produced these TCR beta libraries. TRBV1-TRBV30 forward primers paired with a C-beta reverse primer were used in the first two PCR rounds, which ran roughly 10 cycles each. TCRdb analysed the multiplex PCR reads with MiXCR anew, one entry per CDR3 protein. Of roughly 100,000 distinct CDR3 sequences listed, roughly 80% are singletons. The approximately 20-31 mg bulk tissue piece was not sorted before simultaneous RNA and DNA extraction. Chronic HBV infection, which was untreated, was present in the patients. Every one of the tumor samples had a viable tumor cell content above 80%. This clonotype has a single count. Its antigen is unidentified. Likely a read error: the CDR3 ends without its conserved phenylalanine or tryptophan.

Notes on the study in general: Only about 7-25% of top clones were detected in each of the five tumor regions.

Per the germline V gene, CDR1 is LGHNA and CDR2 is YSLEER. The CDR3 length is 14 residues. V gene TRBV4-3 combines with J gene TRBJ2-6, with D perhaps TRBD1 or TRBD2 (5 bases each). This TCR was recovered from a man aged 40-50 years with primary liver carcinoma and hepatitis B virus infection. The specimen sequenced was liver tumor tissue from sampling region 3. Subset indicated: tumor region T3, left-lateral pole. In nucleotides, the CDR3 is TGCGCCAGCATCCAAGGTGGGGGAGCCAACGTCCTGACTATC. This sequence encodes CASIQGGGANVLTI.